Presented here are 17 T cell receptor beta chains from one specimen sequenced in a study of T cells in Graves' hyperthyroidism and ophthalmopathy. The CDR3 regions of TCR beta were amplified from RNA transcripts. HTBI primers were employed in a first-round RT-PCR of the TCR CDR3. TCRdb passed the multiplex PCR reads through MiXCR, listing each CDR3 protein once. The sample comprises 250,000 to 300,000 distinct CDR3 sequences, approximately 18% of which are singletons, and about two fifths rests with the top ten. Input material: blood. The receptor source for this set is a man aged 50-59 years with Graves' ophthalmopathy.

CDR3 in amino acids: CASSDAGTSGRRNEQFF. The CDR3 DNA reads as TGTGCCAGCAGTGATGCCGGGACTAGCGGGAGGAGGAATGAGCAGTTCTTC. The chain combines TRBV6-1 with TRBJ2-1; 15 bases align to TRBD2. Germline V gene sequence: CDR1 MNHNS, CDR2 SASEGT. This CDR3 spans 17 amino acids. V shed 3 bases, J shed 7 bases, and the junction held 7 bases outside the gene matches.

This clonotype was seen ten or more times. This chain uses TRBV6-1 with TRBJ2-5, with D maybe TRBD2 (6 bases). V was cut by 5 bases and J by 2 bases, with 12 bases left in between. Germline V CDR1 and CDR2: MNHNS, SASEGT. The CDR3 consists of 14 residues. The CDR3 is CASSYAGPQETQYF. As DNA, the CDR3 is TGTGCCAGCAGTTACGCGGGACCACAAGAGACCCAGTACTTC.

The CDR3 DNA is TGTGCCAGCAGTTACTCGGTTTCCAGGAGGGCTCAAGAGACCCAGTACTTC. It codes for CASSYSVSRRAQETQYF. The chain carries TRBV6-6 and TRBJ2-5; the D gene is possibly TRBD2 (6 bases). The V gene lost 0 bases and the J gene lost 2 bases, with 16 bases spanning the gap. Per the germline V gene, CDR1 is MNHNY and CDR2 is SVGAGI (reference sequence). The CDR3 extends over 17 amino acids.

Only a few counts were recorded for this clonotype. The rearrangement links TRBV28 to TRBJ1-2, with D possibly matching TRBD1 (5 bases). The CDR3 runs to 12 residues. V was trimmed by 2 bases and J by 7 bases, leaving 8 bases between them. Per germline, CDR1 MDHEN and CDR2 SYDVKM. CDR3 sequence: CASSLRGTGYTF. The CDR3 coding sequence is TGTGCCAGCAGTTTAAGGGGAACTGGCTACACCTTC.

This clonotype was counted at least ten times. The chain recombines TRBV3-1 with TRBJ2-7; 7 bases map to TRBD1. The junction had 7 bases not matched to a gene; V was cut back by 1 base and J by 4 bases. Germline V gene lookup returns CDR1 LGHDT and CDR2 YNNKEL (reference sequence). The CDR3 is 15 amino acids. CDR3 region: CASSQAQGYQYEQYF. For the CDR3, the DNA is TGTGCCAGCAGCCAAGCACAGGGGTACCAATACGAGCAGTACTTC.

This clonotype has just a few counts. This sequence joins TRBV5-1 and TRBJ2-7; 9 bases line up with TRBD1. CDR1 and CDR2 (germline): SGHRS, YFSETQ. With 2 bases clipped from V and 3 bases from J, the junction kept 15 bases outside the gene matches. The CDR3 runs 18 residues. The CDR3 bases are TGCGCCAGCAGCTTCTCGTTCTCGTTACAGGGGGCCATCTACGAGCAGTACTTC. This encodes CASSFSFSLQGAIYEQYF.

There are a few counts of this clonotype. The genes are TRBV30 and TRBJ2-5, with D possibly TRBD2 on 6 matching bases. This CDR3 contains 14 residues. Per the germline V gene, CDR1 is GTSNPN and CDR2 is SVGIG (reference sequence). Trimming removed 0 bases from V and 6 bases from J, with 14 bases in between. CDR3 sequence reads: CAWSVPGGIKTQYF. Written as DNA, the CDR3 is TGTGCCTGGAGTGTACCCGGCGGGATTAAGACCCAGTACTTC. Filled out from reference TRBV30 and TRBJ2-5, the complete variable domain reads SQTIHQWPATLVQPVGSPLSLECTVEGTSNPNLYWYRQAAGRGLQLLFYSVGIGQISSEVPQNLSASRPQDRQFILSSKKLLLSDSGFYLCAWSVPGGIKTQYFGPGTRLLVL.

This clonotype was observed at least ten times. The V gene is TRBV11-2, the J gene TRBJ1-5, with D tentatively TRBD1 (5 bases). Germline lookup yields CDR1 SGHAT and CDR2 FQNNGV. The length of the CDR3 is 15 residues. The V gene lost 1 base and the J gene lost 5 bases, with 12 bases spanning the gap. In DNA form, the CDR3 reads TGTGCCAGCAGCTTAGCGGCGGCAGGGTATCAGCCCCAGCATTTT. Encoded protein: CASSLAAAGYQPQHF.

In this sample, this clonotype turned up many times. This rearrangement joins TRBV11-2 to TRBJ2-7; no clear D. The V and J ends lost 6 bases and 2 bases respectively, with 11 bases between them. The V gene's germline CDR1 is SGHAT and CDR2 FQNNGV. The CDR3 sequence is 13 residues long. Here the CDR3 reads CASSPRPAYEQYF. In DNA form, the CDR3 reads TGTGCCAGCAGTCCCCGGCCCGCCTACGAGCAGTACTTC.

This clonotype occurred many times. The chain recombines TRBV20-1 with TRBJ1-2; 9 nucleotides agree with TRBD1. From germline, CDR1 is DFQATT and CDR2 SNEGSKA (reference sequence). This CDR3 is built from 13 residues. The CDR3 loop is CRDRGCPNYGYTF. Written as DNA, the CDR3 is TGCAGGGACAGGGGATGCCCTAACTATGGCTACACCTTC.

This clonotype occurred a few times. The chain carries TRBV6-1 and TRBJ2-1; 7 bases align to TRBD2. From germline, CDR1 is MNHNS and CDR2 SASEGT. Germline trimming cut 7 bases from V and 8 bases from J; bases unmatched to any gene: 11. This CDR3 contains 14 residues. The CDR3 nucleotides are TGTGCCAGCAAATTGGAACGGGGGGACTATGAGCAGTTCTTC. Its protein is CASKLERGDYEQFF.

The chain links TRBV5-6 to TRBJ1-1; D might be TRBD1 (5 bases). This CDR3 has 17 amino acids. Germline values: CDR1 SGHDT, CDR2 YYEEEE. V lost 3 bases to trimming and J lost 6 bases, with 24 bases between them. CDR3 amino acids: CASSWDGESIGGAEAFF. Here the CDR3 DNA reads TGTGCCAGCAGCTGGGACGGGGAAAGTATCGGAGGCGCTGAAGCTTTCTTT.

As to this clonotype: A much larger clone lies one base from this, so it may be a read error. The chain couples TRBV7-9 to TRBJ2-7, with D unresolved. Germline lookup yields CDR1 SEHNR and CDR2 FQNEAQ (reference sequence). Between the trimmed V and J ends, which lost 4 bases and 7 bases, there was a span of 8 bases. This CDR3 has 11 amino acids. The CDR3 sequence is CASSSSEEQYF. The CDR3 nucleotides are TGTGCCAGCAGCTCCTCTGAAGAGCAGTACTTC.

The J gene is TRBJ2-1, the V gene TRBV20-1; the D gene is possibly TRBD2 (6 bases). CDR3 length equals 14 residues. With 1 base removed from V and 11 bases from J, the gap between germline ends came to 18 bases. CDR1 is DFQATT and CDR2 is SNEGSKA in the germline V gene (reference sequence). CDR3 sequence: CSARALSGSLKQFF. As DNA, the CDR3 is TGCAGTGCTAGAGCCCTTAGCGGCTCCCTAAAGCAGTTCTTC.

This clonotype has a handful of counts. The chain has TRBV7-9 and TRBJ1-2; TRBD1 might be the D (6 bases). This CDR3 is 16 amino acids long. The germline V gene has CDR1 SEHNR and CDR2 FQNEAQ (reference sequence). Trimming took 5 bases from V and 4 from J, leaving 20 bases between them. In DNA form, the CDR3 reads TGTGCCAGCAGCCCGAACGCCCTGGACAGCTTCTATGGCTACACCTTC. Translation: CASSPNALDSFYGYTF.

The sample holds many counts of this clonotype. CDR3 in amino acids: CASTIAVSGRAREQFF. The DNA of the CDR3 is TGTGCCAGCACCATCGCGGTTAGCGGGAGGGCCAGGGAGCAGTTCTTC. This chain connects TRBV6-1 to TRBJ2-1; 11 nucleotides align to TRBD2. V shed 7 bases, J shed 10 bases, and the junction held 15 bases outside the gene matches. The CDR3 runs 16 residues. Germline V gives CDR1 MNHNS, CDR2 SASEGT.

This clonotype was picked up many times. The chain recombines TRBV6-6 with TRBJ1-2; no firm D call. Trimming left V 0 bases short and J 4 bases short, with 9 bases between. The germline V gene has CDR1 MNHNY and CDR2 SVGAGI (reference sequence). The CDR3 contains 14 residues. The CDR3 DNA sequence: TGTGCCAGCAGTTACTCGATCTCCCTCTATGGCTACACCTTC. This codes for CASSYSISLYGYTF.